These 11 T cell receptor beta chains were sequenced from one sample in a study of graft-versus-host responses after intestinal transplantation. The data were produced by immunoSEQ multiplex PCR, yet TCRdb's version contains in-frame clones alone and is incomplete. The table shows 95,000 or so clones, with 90% occurring only once. The source material was PBMCs, sampled approximately 470 days after intestinal transplant. These receptors were collected from a human patient who received an intestinal transplant, so some T cells may come from the graft donor.

This rearrangement joins TRBV4-2 to TRBJ2-1; 8 bases map to TRBD2. Germline V gene lookup returns CDR1 LGHNA and CDR2 YNFKEQ. V shed 0 bases and J 8 bases; nucleotides not matched to a gene: 12. The CDR3 consists of 17 residues. The CDR3, as DNA: TGTGCCAGCAGCCAAGATGCCCCGGGGGGGCTGGGCGATGAGCAGTTCTTC. Amino acids: CASSQDAPGGLGDEQFF.

V gene TRBV7-8 combines with J gene TRBJ2-7, with unresolved D. The CDR3 has 12 amino acids. Germline CDR1 reads SGHVS; CDR2 reads FQNEAQ. Trimming cost V 7 bases and J 0 bases, with 7 bases left between them. The CDR3 DNA reads as TGTGCCAGCACGAGGACCTCCTACGAGCAGTACTTC. Residues: CASTRTSYEQYF.

The J gene is TRBJ1-5, the V gene TRBV6-1; D is unresolved. The germline V and J ends were trimmed by 3 bases and 3 bases, with 12 bases remaining between them. Germline V lookup: CDR1 MNHNS, CDR2 SASEGT. The CDR3 totals 15 residues. The CDR3 reads CASSEGKRVNQPQHF. The CDR3, as DNA: TGTGCCAGCAGTGAGGGAAAACGGGTCAATCAGCCCCAGCATTTT.

J is TRBJ1-1 and V is TRBV5-4; D possibly corresponds to TRBD1 (5 bases). Per the germline V gene, CDR1 is SGHNT and CDR2 is YYREEE (reference sequence). Between the trimmed V and J ends, which lost 2 bases and 0 bases, there was a span of 14 bases. This CDR3 is built from 16 residues. The CDR3 sequence: CASSFGVDRLNTEAFF. DNA of the CDR3: TGTGCCAGCAGCTTTGGCGTAGACAGATTGAACACTGAAGCTTTCTTT.

The V and J genes are TRBV5-6 and TRBJ1-3, with D unclear. The germline gives CDR1 SGHDT, CDR2 YYEEEE. The ends were cut back, 0 bases at V and 0 bases at J, with 7 bases in the middle. The CDR3 extends over 15 amino acids. The CDR3 spells CASSLGGFSGNTIYF. The DNA of the CDR3 is TGTGCCAGCAGCTTGGGGGGTTTCTCTGGAAACACCATATATTTT.

V is TRBV6-5 and J is TRBJ1-1; D unresolved. Trimming cost V 6 bases and J 7 bases, with 9 bases left between them. The germline gives CDR1 MNHEY, CDR2 SVGAGI. This CDR3 comprises 11 residues. CDR3 in DNA: TGTGCCAGCAGCCGCGGGCGTGAAGCTTTCTTT. Translated: CASSRGREAFF.

V is TRBV6-5 and J is TRBJ1-1; D uncertain. Germline V CDR1 and CDR2: MNHEY, SVGAGI. V dropped 6 bases and J dropped 3 bases, with 8 bases sitting between them. The CDR3 is 12 amino acids. The CDR3 region has the DNA TGTGCCAGCAGCCCCCGGGACACTGAAGCTTTCTTT. Translating gives CASSPRDTEAFF.

The chain couples TRBV6-6 to TRBJ2-5; 13 nucleotides agree with TRBD2. Trimming at V came to 7 bases and at J to 3 bases, leaving 5 bases not matched to a gene. Germline V gene lookup returns CDR1 MNHNY and CDR2 SVGAGI (reference sequence). The CDR3 has 15 amino acids. CDR3: CASNTGTSGEETQYF. The CDR3 DNA is TGTGCCAGCAATACAGGGACTAGCGGGGAAGAGACCCAGTACTTC.

The chain combines TRBV7-3 with TRBJ1-1; D not certain. Trimming pared 3 bases from V and 5 bases from J, leaving 10 bases between. Germline V lookup: CDR1 SGHTA, CDR2 FQGTGA. The length of the CDR3 is 13 residues. CDR3 amino acids: CASSFDGRTEAFF. The CDR3 region has the DNA TGTGCCAGCAGCTTCGATGGGCGGACTGAAGCTTTCTTT.

This sequence joins TRBV2 and TRBJ1-5; maybe TRBD1 (5 bases). The CDR3 runs 14 residues. Trimming shortened V by 7 bases and J by 6 bases, and 16 bases separated the two germline ends. CDR1 SNHLY and CDR2 FYNNEI come from the germline V gene. The CDR3 is CASMERGSFQPQHF. The CDR3 bases are TGTGCCAGCATGGAAAGGGGATCATTTCAGCCCCAGCATTTT.

This rearrangement joins TRBV10-3 to TRBJ1-6; TRBD1 might be the D (6 bases). V lost 0 bases and J lost 11, with 20 bases in between. Germline values: CDR1 ENHRY, CDR2 SYGVKD. CDR3 length: 17 amino acids. The CDR3 region has the DNA TGTGCCATCAGTGAGTCCAAAAAAACAGGGAATGTCGCACCCCTCCACTTT. It translates to CAISESKKTGNVAPLHF.